One and the same sample provided the 2 T cell receptor beta chains below, sequenced in a study of blood T cell repertoires in COVID-19. TCRdb's copy holds only in-frame clones and misses some; the assay was immunoSEQ multiplex PCR. This table holds 200,000 to 300,000 clones, roughly 90% found once. Sequencing was carried out using peripheral blood. These receptors all stem from a man aged 25-45 years with active or convalescent COVID-19.

The chain recombines TRBV3-1 (or the pseudogene TRBV3-2) with TRBJ2-5; D is ambiguous. Germline V gene data show CDR1 as LGHDT and CDR2 as YNNKEL (reference sequence). CDR3 length: 12 amino acids. V gave up 1 base and J gave up 5 bases, with 5 bases separating them. The CDR3 nucleotides read TGTGCCAGCAGCCAAGCCGCGGAGACCCAGTACTTC. It encodes CASSQAAETQYF.

The genes are TRBV6-4 and TRBJ1-4; D perhaps matches TRBD1 (5 bases). V gave up 3 bases and J gave up 7 bases, with 15 bases separating them. The CDR3 contains 15 residues. From germline, CDR1 is MRHNA and CDR2 SNTAGT. The CDR3 DNA reads as TGTGCCAGCAGTGAGTCCGGCGGCGGGGGTGAAAAACTGTTTTTT. Translated: CASSESGGGGEKLFF.